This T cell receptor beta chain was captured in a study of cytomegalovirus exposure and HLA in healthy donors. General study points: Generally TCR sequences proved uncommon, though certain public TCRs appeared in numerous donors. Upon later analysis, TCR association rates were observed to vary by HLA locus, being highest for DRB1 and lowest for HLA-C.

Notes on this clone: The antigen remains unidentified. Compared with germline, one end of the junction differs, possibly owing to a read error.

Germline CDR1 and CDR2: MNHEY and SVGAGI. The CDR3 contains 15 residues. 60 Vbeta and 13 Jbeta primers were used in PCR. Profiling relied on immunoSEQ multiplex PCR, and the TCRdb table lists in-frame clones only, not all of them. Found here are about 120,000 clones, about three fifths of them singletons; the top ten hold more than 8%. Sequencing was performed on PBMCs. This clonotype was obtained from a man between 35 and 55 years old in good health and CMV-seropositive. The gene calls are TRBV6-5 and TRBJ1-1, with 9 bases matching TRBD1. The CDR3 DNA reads TGTGCCAGCAGCGGTACCGGGACAGGGAACGCTGAAGCTTTCTTT. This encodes CASSGTGTGNAEAFF.